Listed below are T cell receptor beta chains from one sample, sequenced in a study of blood T cell repertoires in COVID-19. Clones were read by immunoSEQ multiplex PCR, and TCRdb kept only the in-frame ones, dropping some. The sample yields about 70,000 clones, more than 75% seen once. Sequencing used peripheral blood. The receptors were sampled from a woman of 80 years or more with active or convalescent COVID-19. Each CDR3 is given with its conserved first and last residue. The order of the fields is CDR3 protein, CDR3 DNA, clone size, J gene, D gene, CDR3 length, V gene. The D gene is left open where the match is weak. For some rows the clone size is stated as once, few or many, or as a class when expanded; others skip it.

CDR3aa: CASSRTSGPYNEQFF; CDR3nt: TGTGCCAGCAGTCGCACTAGCGGCCCCTACAATGAGCAGTTCTTC; abundance: NA; j_gene: TRBJ2-1; d_gene: TRBD2; len: 15; v_gene: TRBV7-3
CDR3aa: CASSQDRGAKAQYF; CDR3nt: TGCGCCAGCAGCCAAGATCGGGGGGCCAAGGCGCAGTATTTT; abundance: NA; j_gene: TRBJ2-3; d_gene: NA; len: 14; v_gene: TRBV4-3
CDR3aa: CASSLGRADTQYF; CDR3nt: TGCGCCAGCAGCTTGGGGAGGGCAGATACGCAGTATTTT; abundance: NA; j_gene: TRBJ2-3; d_gene: NA; len: 13; v_gene: TRBV5-1
CDR3aa: CASSQVRSGYTF; CDR3nt: TGTGCCAGCAGCCAAGTGAGGAGTGGCTACACCTTC; abundance: NA; j_gene: TRBJ1-2; d_gene: NA; len: 12; v_gene: TRBV3-1/TRBV3-2
CDR3aa: CASSSGGVGDYGYTF; CDR3nt: TGTGCCAGCAGCTCGGGAGGGGTTGGTGACTATGGCTACACCTTC; abundance: once; j_gene: TRBJ1-2; d_gene: NA; len: 15; v_gene: TRBV5-4
CDR3aa: CASSRPGTGSRQFF; CDR3nt: TGTGCCAGCAGTCGTCCCGGGACAGGTTCGAGGCAGTTCTTC; abundance: NA; j_gene: TRBJ2-1; d_gene: TRBD1; len: 14; v_gene: TRBV6-2/TRBV6-3
CDR3aa: CASSLPTGENEKLFF; CDR3nt: TGTGCCAGCAGCCTACCCACAGGGGAGAATGAAAAACTGTTTTTT; abundance: NA; j_gene: TRBJ1-4; d_gene: TRBD1; len: 15; v_gene: TRBV7-9
CDR3aa: CSVGPAGGATGELFF; CDR3nt: TGCAGCGTGGGCCCGGCGGGGGGGGCCACCGGGGAGCTGTTTTTT; abundance: NA; j_gene: TRBJ2-2; d_gene: TRBD2; len: 15; v_gene: TRBV29-1
CDR3aa: CASKGLAGGDEQYF; CDR3nt: TGTGCCTCTAAGGGACTAGCGGGAGGGGACGAGCAGTACTTC; abundance: NA; j_gene: TRBJ2-7; d_gene: TRBD2; len: 14; v_gene: TRBV10-3
CDR3aa: CAFTYGGLGAYGYTF; CDR3nt: TGTGCCTTCACCTACGGGGGGCTGGGGGCCTATGGCTACACCTTC; abundance: once; j_gene: TRBJ1-2; d_gene: NA; len: 15; v_gene: TRBV30
CDR3aa: CASRHRANTGELFF; CDR3nt: TGTGCCAGCAGACACAGGGCCAACACCGGGGAGCTGTTTTTT; abundance: many; j_gene: TRBJ2-2; d_gene: NA; len: 14; v_gene: TRBV3-1/TRBV3-2
CDR3aa: CASSSRQGTSAYGYTF; CDR3nt: TGTGCCAGCAGCTCAAGACAGGGGACTTCTGCCTATGGCTACACCTTC; abundance: NA; j_gene: TRBJ1-2; d_gene: TRBD1; len: 16; v_gene: TRBV7-9
CDR3aa: CASSRRPEETQYF; CDR3nt: TGTGCCAGCAGCCGCCGCCCCGAGGAGACCCAGTACTTC; abundance: few; j_gene: TRBJ2-5; d_gene: NA; len: 13; v_gene: TRBV6-5
CDR3aa: CASSPPAEFGQYF; CDR3nt: TGTGCCAGCAGCCCTCCCGCAGAATTTGGGCAGTACTTC; abundance: NA; j_gene: TRBJ2-7; d_gene: NA; len: 13; v_gene: TRBV7-9
CDR3aa: CASILTPGTGKDEQFF; CDR3nt: TGTGCCAGTATCCTTACCCCCGGGACAGGGAAGGATGAGCAGTTCTTC; abundance: NA; j_gene: TRBJ2-1; d_gene: TRBD1; len: 16; v_gene: TRBV19